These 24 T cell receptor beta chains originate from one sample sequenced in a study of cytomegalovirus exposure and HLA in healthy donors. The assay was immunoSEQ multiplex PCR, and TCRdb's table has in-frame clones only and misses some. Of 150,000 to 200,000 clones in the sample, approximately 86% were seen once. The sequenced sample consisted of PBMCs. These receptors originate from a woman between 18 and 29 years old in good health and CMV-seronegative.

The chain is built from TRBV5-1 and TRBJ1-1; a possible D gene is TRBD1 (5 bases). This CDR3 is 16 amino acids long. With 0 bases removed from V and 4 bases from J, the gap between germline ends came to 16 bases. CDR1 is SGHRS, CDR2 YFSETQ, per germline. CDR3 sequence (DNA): TGCGCCAGCAGCTTGGATGGGGCAGCAGGATCCACTGAAGCTTTCTTT. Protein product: CASSLDGAAGSTEAFF.

This chain's CDR3 is CASSPLDRPPGAFF. The CDR3 DNA follows: TGTGCCAGCTCTCCATTGGACAGGCCGCCTGGGGCTTTCTTT. This chain connects TRBV18 to TRBJ1-1, with TRBD1 matching over 7 bases. Germline CDR1 KGHSH, CDR2 LQKENI. V lost 6 bases, J lost 11 bases, and 15 bases stayed unmatched. This CDR3 region has 14 residues.

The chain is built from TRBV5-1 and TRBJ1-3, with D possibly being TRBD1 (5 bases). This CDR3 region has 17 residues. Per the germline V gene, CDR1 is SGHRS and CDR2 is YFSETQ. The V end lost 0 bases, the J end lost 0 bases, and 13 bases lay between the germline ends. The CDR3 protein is CASSLAGQSLSGNTIYF. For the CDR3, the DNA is TGCGCCAGCAGCTTGGCAGGACAAAGCCTCTCTGGAAACACCATATATTTT.

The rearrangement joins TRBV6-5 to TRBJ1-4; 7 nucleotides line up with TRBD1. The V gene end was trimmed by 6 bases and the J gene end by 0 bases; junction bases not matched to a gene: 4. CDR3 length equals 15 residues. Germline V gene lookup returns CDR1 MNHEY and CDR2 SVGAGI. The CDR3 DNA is TGTGCCAGCAGCTTAACAGGGGCAACTAATGAAAAACTGTTTTTT. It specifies CASSLTGATNEKLFF.

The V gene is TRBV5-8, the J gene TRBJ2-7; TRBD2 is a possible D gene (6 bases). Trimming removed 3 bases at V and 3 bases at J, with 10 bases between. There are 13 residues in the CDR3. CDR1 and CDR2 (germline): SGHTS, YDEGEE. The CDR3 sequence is CASSSLAIYEQYF. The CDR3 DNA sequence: TGTGCCAGCAGCTCACTAGCAATCTACGAGCAGTACTTC. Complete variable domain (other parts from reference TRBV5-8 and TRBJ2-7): EAGVTQSPTHLIKTRGQQATLRCSPISGHTSVYWYQQALGLGLQFLLWYDEGEERNRGNFPPRFSGRQFPNYSSELNVNALELEDSALYLCASSSLAIYEQYFGPGTRLTVT.

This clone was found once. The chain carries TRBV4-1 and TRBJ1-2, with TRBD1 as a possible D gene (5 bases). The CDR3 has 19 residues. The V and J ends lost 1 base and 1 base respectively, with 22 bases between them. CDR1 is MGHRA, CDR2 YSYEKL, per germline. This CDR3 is CASSQVKGLGRTLNYGYTF. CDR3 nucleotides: TGCGCCAGCAGCCAAGTCAAGGGACTTGGACGGACGCTTAACTATGGCTACACCTTC.

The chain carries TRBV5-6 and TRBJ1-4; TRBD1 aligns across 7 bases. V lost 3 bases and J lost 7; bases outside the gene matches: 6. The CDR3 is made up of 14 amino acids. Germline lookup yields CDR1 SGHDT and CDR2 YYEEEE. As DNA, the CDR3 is TGTGCCAGCAGCTCCCGGGACAGTCTTGAAAAACTGTTTTTT. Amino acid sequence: CASSSRDSLEKLFF.

CDR3 in DNA: TGTGCCAGCAGTTTAGCGGGGGGGCGCGGGGAGCTGTTTTTT. This encodes CASSLAGGRGELFF. V usage is TRBV6-1 and J usage is TRBJ2-2; 11 bases agree with TRBD2. The CDR3 length is 14 residues. Losses at the gene ends were 5 bases for V and 7 bases for J; bases not matched to a gene: 3. In germline, CDR1 is MNHNS, CDR2 SASEGT.

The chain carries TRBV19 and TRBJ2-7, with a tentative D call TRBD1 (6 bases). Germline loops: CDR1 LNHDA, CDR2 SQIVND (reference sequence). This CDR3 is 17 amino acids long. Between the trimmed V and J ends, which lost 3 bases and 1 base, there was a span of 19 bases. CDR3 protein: CASSMTRALDRSYEQYF. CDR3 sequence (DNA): TGTGCCAGTAGTATGACCCGGGCGCTAGACAGGTCCTACGAGCAGTACTTC.

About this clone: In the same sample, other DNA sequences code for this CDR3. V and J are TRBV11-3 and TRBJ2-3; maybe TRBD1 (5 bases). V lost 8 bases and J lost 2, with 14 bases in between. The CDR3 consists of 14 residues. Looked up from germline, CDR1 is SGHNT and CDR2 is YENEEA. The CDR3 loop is CASSLGRSTDTQYF. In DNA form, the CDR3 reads TGTGCCAGCTCCCTGGGGCGGTCCACAGATACGCAGTATTTT.

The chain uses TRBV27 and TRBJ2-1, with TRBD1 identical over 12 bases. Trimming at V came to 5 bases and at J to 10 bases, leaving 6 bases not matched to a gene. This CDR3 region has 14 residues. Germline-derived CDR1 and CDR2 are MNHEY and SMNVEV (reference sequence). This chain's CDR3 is CASSPGTGGAEQFF. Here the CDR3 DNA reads TGTGCCAGCAGTCCCGGGACAGGGGGCGCAGAGCAGTTCTTC.

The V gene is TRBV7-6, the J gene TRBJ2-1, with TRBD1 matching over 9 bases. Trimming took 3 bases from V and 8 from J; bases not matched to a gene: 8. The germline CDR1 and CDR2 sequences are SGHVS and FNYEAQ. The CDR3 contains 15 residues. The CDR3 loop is CASSLTGTGIHEQFF. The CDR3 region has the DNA TGTGCCAGCAGCTTGACCGGGACAGGGATCCATGAGCAGTTCTTC.

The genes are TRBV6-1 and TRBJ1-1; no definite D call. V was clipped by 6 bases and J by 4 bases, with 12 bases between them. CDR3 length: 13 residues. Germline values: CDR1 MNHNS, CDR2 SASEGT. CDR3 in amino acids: CASSSSGRTEAFF. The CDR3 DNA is TGTGCCAGCAGCTCCTCAGGTCGCACTGAAGCTTTCTTT.

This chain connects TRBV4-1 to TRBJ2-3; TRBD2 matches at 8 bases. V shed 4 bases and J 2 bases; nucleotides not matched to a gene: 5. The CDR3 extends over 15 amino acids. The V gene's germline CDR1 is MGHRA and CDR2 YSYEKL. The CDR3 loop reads CASSPGGGSTDTQYF. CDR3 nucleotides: TGCGCCAGCAGCCCGGGGGGGGGTTCCACAGATACGCAGTATTTT.

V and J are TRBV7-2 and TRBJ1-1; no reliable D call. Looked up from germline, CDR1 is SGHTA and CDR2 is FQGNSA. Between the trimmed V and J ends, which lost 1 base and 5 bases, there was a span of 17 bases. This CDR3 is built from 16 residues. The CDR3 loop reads CASSLGFGSSKTEAFF. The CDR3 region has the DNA TGTGCCAGCAGCTTAGGTTTCGGGAGCTCGAAGACTGAAGCTTTCTTT.

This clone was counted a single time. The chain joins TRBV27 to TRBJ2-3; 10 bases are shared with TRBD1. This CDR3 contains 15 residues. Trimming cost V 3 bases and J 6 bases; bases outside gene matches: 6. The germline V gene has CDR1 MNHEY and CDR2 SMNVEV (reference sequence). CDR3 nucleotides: TGTGCCAGCAGTTTCACCGGGACAGGGGCCGATACGCAGTATTTT. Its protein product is CASSFTGTGADTQYF.

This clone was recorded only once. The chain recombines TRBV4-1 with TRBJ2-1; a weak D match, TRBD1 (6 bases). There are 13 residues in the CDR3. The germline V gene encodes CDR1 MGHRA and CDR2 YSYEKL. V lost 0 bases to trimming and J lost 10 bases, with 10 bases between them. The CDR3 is CASSQDKTGEQFF. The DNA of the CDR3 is TGCGCCAGCAGCCAAGATAAAACAGGGGAGCAGTTCTTC.

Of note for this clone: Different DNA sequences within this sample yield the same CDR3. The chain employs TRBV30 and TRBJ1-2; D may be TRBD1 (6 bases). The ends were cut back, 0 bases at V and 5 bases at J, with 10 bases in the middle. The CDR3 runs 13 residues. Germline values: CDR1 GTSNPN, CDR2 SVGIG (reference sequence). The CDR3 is CAWSVQGGYGYTF. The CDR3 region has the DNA TGTGCCTGGAGTGTACAGGGAGGGTATGGCTACACCTTC.

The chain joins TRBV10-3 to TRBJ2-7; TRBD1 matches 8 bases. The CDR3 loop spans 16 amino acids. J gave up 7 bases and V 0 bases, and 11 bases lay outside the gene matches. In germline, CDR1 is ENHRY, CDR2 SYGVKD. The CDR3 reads CAISESDRGFGSEQYF. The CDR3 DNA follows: TGTGCCATCAGTGAGTCCGACAGGGGCTTCGGGAGTGAGCAGTACTTC.

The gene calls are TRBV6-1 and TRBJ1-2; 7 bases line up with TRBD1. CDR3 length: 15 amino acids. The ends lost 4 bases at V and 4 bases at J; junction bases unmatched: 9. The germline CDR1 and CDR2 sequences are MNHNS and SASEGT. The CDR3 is CASSVDGGQPYGYTF. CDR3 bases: TGTGCCAGCAGTGTTGACGGGGGACAGCCCTATGGCTACACCTTC.

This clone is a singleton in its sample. Here the CDR3 reads CASSGTGYLDTEAFF. CDR3 DNA sequence: TGTGCCAGTTCCGGGACAGGGTATTTGGACACTGAAGCTTTCTTT. The rearrangement joins TRBV19 to TRBJ1-1; TRBD1 matches at 9 bases. The V segment lost 8 bases and the J segment 3 bases; nucleotides outside the gene matches: 10. This CDR3 is 15 amino acids long. Germline V CDR1 and CDR2: LNHDA, SQIVND (reference sequence).

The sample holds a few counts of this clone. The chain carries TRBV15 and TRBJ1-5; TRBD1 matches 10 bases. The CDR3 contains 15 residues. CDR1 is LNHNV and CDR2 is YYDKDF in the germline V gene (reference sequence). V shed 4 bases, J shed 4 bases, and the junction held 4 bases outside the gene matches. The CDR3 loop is CATSTSGQGNQPQHF. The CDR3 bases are TGTGCCACCAGCACCTCGGGACAGGGGAATCAGCCCCAGCATTTT. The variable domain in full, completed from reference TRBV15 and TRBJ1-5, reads DAMVIQNPRYQVTQFGKPVTLSCSQTLNHNVMYWYQQKSSQAPKLLFHYYDKDFNNEADTPDNFQSRRPNTSFCFLDIRSPGLGDTAMYLCATSTSGQGNQPQHFGDGTRLSIL.

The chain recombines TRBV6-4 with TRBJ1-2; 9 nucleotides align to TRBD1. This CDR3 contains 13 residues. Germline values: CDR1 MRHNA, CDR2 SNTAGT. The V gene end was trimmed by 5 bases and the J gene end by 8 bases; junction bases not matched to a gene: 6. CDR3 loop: CASSHGTGIGYTF. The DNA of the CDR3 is TGTGCCAGCAGTCACGGGACAGGGATAGGCTACACCTTC.

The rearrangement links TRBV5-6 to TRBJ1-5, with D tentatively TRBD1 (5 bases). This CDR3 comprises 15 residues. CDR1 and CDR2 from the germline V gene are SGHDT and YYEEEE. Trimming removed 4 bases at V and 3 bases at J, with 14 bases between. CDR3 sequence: CASSQGWRPNQPQHF. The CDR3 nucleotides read TGTGCCAGCAGCCAGGGATGGAGACCCAATCAGCCCCAGCATTTT.